This T cell receptor (beta chain) emerged from a study of PD-1 blockade in classical Hodgkin lymphoma. As for time point: cycle 4 day 1 (C4D1), after five to seven weeks of nivolumab. Brentuximab vedotin exposure varied among the patients, all of whom had relapsed after autologous stem cell transplantation. In the case of this clone: Its antigen is undetermined.

V was shortened by 3 bases and J by 5 bases, with 10 bases between the two germline ends. The CDR3 is 13 residues long. The V gene's germline CDR1 is MNHEY and CDR2 SVGAGI. The method was immunoSEQ multiplex PCR; TCRdb's version includes in-frame clones alone and lacks a portion of them. The top ten hold over 35% of the sample, which has some 45,000 clones, around 80% seen once. Whole-study findings and limits: Exclusion covered patients beginning nivolumab under 1 year post-ASCT. Still unresolved is the cause of the repertoire differences, which may be disease activity or prior therapy. Similar baseline diversity was found in complete responders and newly diagnosed patients. Healthy donors were reported to have higher baseline TCR diversity than newly diagnosed patients.

The sequence came from a human donor with classical Hodgkin lymphoma. Sequenced material: peripheral blood mononuclear cells (PBMCs), taken before the fourth cycle of nivolumab. The rearrangement joins TRBV6-5 to TRBJ1-2; a weak D match, TRBD1 (6 bases). CDR3 in DNA: TGTGCCAGCAGTTATGGGGGCGTGTATGGCTACACCTTC. It specifies CASSYGGVYGYTF.